The 30 T cell receptor beta chains in this list originate from one sample, sequenced in a study of control samples from healthy donors and cancer patients. This table comes from immunoSEQ multiplex PCR, and its TCRdb copy is limited to in-frame clones, with some not included. Seen here are over 80,000 clones, around 92% observed once, and the top ten hold 15% to 19%. What was sequenced was blood. Receptors were obtained from a man in his thirties or forties in good health.

J is TRBJ2-5 and V is TRBV7-3; weak D call: TRBD1 (5 bases). This CDR3 region has 16 residues. Trimming took 3 bases from V and 0 from J, leaving 14 bases between them. Germline V gene sequence: CDR1 SGHTA, CDR2 FQGTGA. The CDR3 region is CASSFLAPGNQETQYF. CDR3 nucleotide sequence: TGTGCCAGCAGCTTTTTGGCCCCAGGGAACCAAGAGACCCAGTACTTC.

The rearrangement uses TRBV7-2 and TRBJ2-1; no definite D call. Trimming stripped 3 bases from V and 0 bases from J, with 9 bases between. The CDR3 covers 15 residues. Germline V gene lookup returns CDR1 SGHTA and CDR2 FQGNSA. CDR3: CASSFLTSSYNEQFF. The CDR3 coding sequence is TGTGCCAGCAGCTTTTTGACAAGCTCCTACAATGAGCAGTTCTTC.

The chain recombines TRBV7-9 with TRBJ1-2; the match to TRBD1 covers 7 bases. J lost 6 bases, V lost 3 bases, and 19 bases had no gene match. This CDR3 spans 18 amino acids. CDR1 and CDR2 (germline): SEHNR, FQNEAQ (reference sequence). CDR3 DNA sequence: TGTGCCAGCAGCTTCAGTCTCCCGACAGGGAAGGAAGGCAATGGCTACACCTTC. Translation gives CASSFSLPTGKEGNGYTF. Drawing the rest from reference TRBV7-9 and TRBJ1-2, the complete variable domain is DTGVSQNPRHKITKRGQNVTFRCDPISEHNRLYWYRQTLGQGPEFLTYFQNEAQLEKSRLLSDRFSAERPKGSFSTLEIQRTEQGDSAMYLCASSFSLPTGKEGNGYTFGSGTRLTVV.

The gene calls are TRBV7-2 and TRBJ2-2; no clear D gene. The CDR3 length is 12 residues. V shed 1 base and J shed 7 bases, with 4 bases lying between them. Per the germline V gene, CDR1 is SGHTA and CDR2 is FQGNSA. The CDR3 DNA is TGTGCCAGCAGCTTAGGGGTCGGGGAGCTGTTTTTT. Its protein is CASSLGVGELFF.

This clone occurred a few times. CDR3 sequence reads: CASSVDTLVGNTIYF. CDR3 bases: TGTGCCAGCAGCGTAGACACACTTGTTGGAAACACCATATATTTT. The gene calls are TRBV9 and TRBJ1-3; D unclear. Looked up from germline, CDR1 is SGDLS and CDR2 is YYNGEE. CDR3 size: 15 residues. V dropped 0 bases and J dropped 3 bases, with 10 bases sitting between them.

This clone appeared a single time. The rearrangement joins TRBV11-2 to TRBJ1-1; D not certain. Trimming left V 1 base short and J 0 bases short, with 3 bases between. Germline V CDR1 and CDR2: SGHAT, FQNNGV. The CDR3 extends over 13 amino acids. CDR3 in DNA: TGTGCCAGCAGCTTAGGAATGAACACTGAAGCTTTCTTT. Protein product: CASSLGMNTEAFF.

The rearrangement uses TRBV2 and TRBJ1-4; TRBD1 is a possible D gene (6 bases). Germline lookup yields CDR1 SNHLY and CDR2 FYNNEI. The CDR3 loop spans 15 amino acids. Trimming removed 2 bases from V and 6 bases from J, with 13 bases in between. CDR3 loop: CASSEWGRYDEKLFF. In DNA, the CDR3 is TGTGCCAGCAGTGAATGGGGGCGTTACGATGAAAAACTGTTTTTT.

The chain recombines TRBV5-1 with TRBJ1-2; no clear D. Germline assignment: CDR1 SGHRS and CDR2 YFSETQ. V dropped 2 bases and J dropped 4 bases, with 9 bases sitting between them. This CDR3 region has 13 residues. CDR3: CASSFTDTYGYTF. CDR3 nucleotides: TGCGCCAGCAGCTTCACCGATACCTATGGCTACACCTTC.

In DNA form, the CDR3 reads TGTGCCTGGAGGGTGTACACTGAAGCTTTCTTT. It codes for CAWRVYTEAFF. J is TRBJ1-1 and V is TRBV30; no reliable D call. The V and J ends lost 3 bases and 3 bases respectively, with 5 bases between them. The CDR3 extends over 11 amino acids. Germline CDR1 is GTSNPN and CDR2 is SVGIG (reference sequence).

This clone was observed once. The chain is built from TRBV11-1 and TRBJ1-1; perhaps TRBD1 as D (5 bases). From germline, CDR1 is SGHAT and CDR2 FQDESV (reference sequence). Trimming took off 5 bases at V and 3 bases at J, with 13 bases between the two ends. The length of the CDR3 is 14 residues. CDR3 coding DNA: TGTGCCAGCAGCCCTCGACAGTTGCACACTGAAGCTTTCTTT. Residues: CASSPRQLHTEAFF. The full variable domain, in which reference TRBV11-1 and TRBJ1-1 provide the parts outside the CDR3, is EAEVAQSPRYKITEKSQAVAFWCDPISGHATLYWYRQILGQGPELLVQFQDESVVDDSQLPKDRFSAERLKGVDSTLKIQPAELGDSAMYLCASSPRQLHTEAFFGQGTRLTVV.

The chain is built from TRBV11-3 and TRBJ2-1; 9 nucleotides match TRBD1. J lost 7 bases, V lost 3 bases, and 7 bases had no gene match. CDR3 length: 15 amino acids. The germline V gene has CDR1 SGHNT and CDR2 YENEEA. CDR3 amino acids: CASSLGGTGKNEQFF. The CDR3 DNA reads TGTGCCAGCAGCTTGGGGGGGACAGGGAAAAATGAGCAGTTCTTC.

The genes are TRBV5-8 and TRBJ1-5; tentative D call: TRBD1 (6 bases). Trimming removed 1 base at V and 3 bases at J, with 17 bases between. The CDR3 has 17 residues. The V gene's germline CDR1 is SGHTS and CDR2 YDEGEE. CDR3 nucleotide sequence: TGTGCCAGCAGCTTGAACTACAGGGTTCGGGCCAATCAGCCCCAGCATTTT. It specifies CASSLNYRVRANQPQHF.

The CDR3 DNA reads as TGTGCCAGTAGTCGGGACAGGGGGTTTGAGACCCAGTACTTC. Translation gives CASSRDRGFETQYF. The rearrangement links TRBV19 to TRBJ2-5; TRBD1 aligns across 11 bases. The germline gives CDR1 LNHDA, CDR2 SQIVND (reference sequence). CDR3 length: 14 amino acids. J gave up 5 bases and V 5 bases, and 4 bases lay outside the gene matches.

The chain employs TRBV3-1 (or the pseudogene TRBV3-2) and TRBJ1-3; D remains unclear. In germline, CDR1 is LGHDT, CDR2 YNNKEL (reference sequence). V was trimmed by 2 bases and J by 4 bases, leaving 12 bases between them. This CDR3 region has 15 residues. CDR3 nucleotides: TGTGCCAGCAGCCAAAGCGCTACGGGGGGAAACACCATATATTTT. This encodes CASSQSATGGNTIYF.

V gene TRBV19 combines with J gene TRBJ2-7, with TRBD1 identical over 8 bases. With 5 bases clipped from V and 2 bases from J, the junction kept 8 bases outside the gene matches. CDR1 is LNHDA, CDR2 SQIVND, per germline (reference sequence). CDR3 length: 15 amino acids. This CDR3 reads CASSPGQGITYEQYF. The CDR3 DNA reads TGTGCCAGTAGTCCTGGACAGGGAATCACCTACGAGCAGTACTTC.

The chain has TRBV6-2 or TRBV6-3 and TRBJ1-2; no firm D call. The CDR3 covers 12 residues. CDR1 is MNHEY, CDR2 SVGEGT, per germline. The V and J ends lost 5 bases and 5 bases respectively, with 9 bases between them. CDR3 region: CASSPAGYGYTF. The DNA for the CDR3 is TGTGCCAGCAGTCCCGCCGGATATGGCTACACCTTC.

V gene TRBV2 combines with J gene TRBJ2-7, with 9 bases fitting TRBD2. Germline CDR1 SNHLY, CDR2 FYNNEI. With 6 bases clipped from V and 3 bases from J, the junction kept 6 bases outside the gene matches. This CDR3 has 14 amino acids. The CDR3 is CASRIAGVSYEQYF. For the CDR3, the DNA is TGTGCCAGCAGAATAGCGGGAGTAAGCTACGAGCAGTACTTC.

The chain recombines TRBV5-4 with TRBJ2-1; 13 nucleotides match TRBD2. Germline V gene data show CDR1 as SGHNT and CDR2 as YYREEE (reference sequence). The CDR3 extends over 16 amino acids. V lost 5 bases to trimming and J lost 4 bases; unmatched junction nucleotides: 6. In nucleotides, the CDR3 is TGTGCCAGCAGAACGACTAGCGGGGGGCCTTACAATGAGCAGTTCTTC. Translation: CASRTTSGGPYNEQFF.

The chain uses TRBV5-5 and TRBJ1-5, with unresolved D. The V end was cut by 0 bases, the J end by 4 bases, with 8 bases between. CDR1 is SGHKS and CDR2 is YYEKEE in the germline V gene (reference sequence). The CDR3 consists of 14 residues. This CDR3 is CASSLDQLNQPQHF. CDR3 DNA sequence: TGTGCCAGCAGCTTGGATCAGTTGAATCAGCCCCAGCATTTT. Drawing the rest from reference TRBV5-5 and TRBJ1-5, the complete variable domain is DAGVTQSPTHLIKTRGQQVTLRCSPISGHKSVSWYQQVLGQGPQFIFQYYEKEERGRGNFPDRFSARQFPNYSSELNVNALLLGDSALYLCASSLDQLNQPQHFGDGTRLSIL.

This clone has more than one count but fewer than ten. The gene calls are TRBV14 and TRBJ1-2, with a possible D match to TRBD1 (6 bases). The V and J ends lost 4 bases and 8 bases respectively, with 17 bases between them. The CDR3 loop spans 14 amino acids. Per germline, CDR1 SGHDN and CDR2 FVKESK. The CDR3 nucleotides read TGTGCCAGCAGCCCCCGGTGGGCAGGGGAAGGCTACACCTTC. The encoded protein is CASSPRWAGEGYTF.

The rearrangement joins TRBV19 to TRBJ2-7, with 8 bases matching TRBD1. CDR1 and CDR2 from the germline V gene are LNHDA and SQIVND (reference sequence). The trim removed 9 bases at V and 4 bases at J, leaving 5 bases unmatched. This CDR3 contains 12 residues. CDR3 loop: CARGQGRYEQYF. The CDR3 nucleotides read TGTGCCAGAGGACAGGGTCGATACGAGCAGTACTTC. The variable domain in full, with the rest retrieved from reference TRBV19 and TRBJ2-7, is DGGITQSPKYLFRKEGQNVTLSCEQNLNHDAMYWYRQDPGQGLRLIYYSQIVNDFQKGDIAEGYSVSREKKESFPLTVTSAQKNPTAFYLCARGQGRYEQYFGPGTRLTVT.

The chain has TRBV11-3 and TRBJ2-7; D is perhaps TRBD1 (6 bases). Germline V gene lookup returns CDR1 SGHNT and CDR2 YENEEA. V lost 4 bases, J lost 4 bases, and 8 bases lay in between. The CDR3 totals 12 residues. The CDR3: CASSYTGYEQYF. In nucleotides, the CDR3 is TGTGCCAGCAGCTACACAGGGTACGAGCAGTACTTC.

The gene calls are TRBV19 and TRBJ1-1, with D possibly TRBD1 on 5 matching bases. The CDR3 is 14 amino acids. Per germline, CDR1 LNHDA and CDR2 SQIVND (reference sequence). V was pared by 3 bases and J by 5 bases, with 13 bases between. This CDR3 is CASSIPTGRTEAFF. Here the CDR3 DNA reads TGTGCCAGTAGTATCCCCACAGGTCGAACTGAAGCTTTCTTT.

The chain recombines TRBV5-1 with TRBJ1-3; 7 positions agree with TRBD1. This CDR3 has 17 residues. Germline V gene lookup returns CDR1 SGHRS and CDR2 YFSETQ. V dropped 0 bases and J dropped 0; count of bases not matched to a gene: 6. The CDR3 reads CASSLGSRDSSGNTIYF. The CDR3 coding sequence is TGCGCCAGCAGCTTGGGGTCCCGGGACAGCTCTGGAAACACCATATATTTT.

The chain is built from TRBV7-3 and TRBJ2-1; TRBD2 is a possible D gene (5 bases). CDR1 and CDR2 from the germline V gene are SGHTA and FQGTGA. There are 15 residues in the CDR3. V lost 3 bases, J lost 5 bases, and 14 bases lay in between. The CDR3 is CASSFRLAPNNEQFF. CDR3 DNA sequence: TGTGCCAGCAGCTTTCGTCTAGCCCCAAACAATGAGCAGTTCTTC.

The V gene is TRBV6-5, the J gene TRBJ1-2, with a tentative D call TRBD1 (5 bases). The CDR3 is 14 amino acids. The germline V gene encodes CDR1 MNHEY and CDR2 SVGAGI. The V and J ends lost 5 bases and 4 bases respectively, with 14 bases between them. The CDR3: CASSRGRLGYGYTF. In DNA form, the CDR3 reads TGTGCCAGCAGTCGGGGACGGCTAGGCTATGGCTACACCTTC.

The rearrangement joins TRBV6-5 to TRBJ1-2; D gene ambiguous. V was shortened by 0 bases and J by 1 base, with 12 bases between the two germline ends. CDR1 and CDR2 (germline): MNHEY, SVGAGI. This CDR3 has 16 residues. As DNA, the CDR3 is TGTGCCAGCAGTTACTCAGAGGGAGAGGATAACTATGGCTACACCTTC. This codes for CASSYSEGEDNYGYTF.

The chain joins TRBV2 to TRBJ1-1; D remains unclear. Per germline, CDR1 SNHLY and CDR2 FYNNEI. V gave up 6 bases and J gave up 1 base, with 15 bases separating them. CDR3 length: 15 residues. DNA of the CDR3: TGTGCCAGCAGACCAGTGACTTTGGGGAACACTGAAGCTTTCTTT. This gives the protein CASRPVTLGNTEAFF.

The rearrangement links TRBV7-9 to TRBJ2-7, with D uncertain. Trimming took off 4 bases at V and 9 bases at J, with 16 bases between the two ends. This CDR3 region has 13 residues. The V gene's germline CDR1 is SEHNR and CDR2 FQNEAQ (reference sequence). The CDR3 sequence is CASSSTEHGGQYF. CDR3 sequence (DNA): TGTGCCAGCAGCTCCACAGAACACGGCGGGCAGTACTTC.

The chain has TRBV15 and TRBJ2-7; maybe TRBD1 (5 bases). This CDR3 region has 15 residues. V dropped 0 bases and J dropped 3 bases, with 12 bases sitting between them. CDR1 and CDR2 from the germline V gene are LNHNV and YYDKDF (reference sequence). CDR3 sequence (DNA): TGTGCCACCAGCAGAGATCAGGGCAGGGTCTACGAGCAGTACTTC. The encoded protein is CATSRDQGRVYEQYF.